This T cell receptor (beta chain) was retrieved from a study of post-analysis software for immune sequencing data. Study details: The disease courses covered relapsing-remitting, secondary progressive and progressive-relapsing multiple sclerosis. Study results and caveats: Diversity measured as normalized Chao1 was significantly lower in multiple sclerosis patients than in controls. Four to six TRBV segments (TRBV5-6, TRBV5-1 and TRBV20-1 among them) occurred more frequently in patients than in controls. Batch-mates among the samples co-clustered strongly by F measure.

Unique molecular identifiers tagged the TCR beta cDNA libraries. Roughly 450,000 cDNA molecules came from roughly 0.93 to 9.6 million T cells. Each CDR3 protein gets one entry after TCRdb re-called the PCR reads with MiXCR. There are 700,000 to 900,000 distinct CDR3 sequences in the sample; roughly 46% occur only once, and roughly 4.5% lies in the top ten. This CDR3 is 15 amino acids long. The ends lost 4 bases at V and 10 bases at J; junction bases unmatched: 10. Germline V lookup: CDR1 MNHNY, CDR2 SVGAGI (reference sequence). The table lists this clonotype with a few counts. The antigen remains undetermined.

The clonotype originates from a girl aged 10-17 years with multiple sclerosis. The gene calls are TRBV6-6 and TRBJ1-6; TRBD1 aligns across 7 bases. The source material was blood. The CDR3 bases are TGTGCCAGCAGTTGGCCGACAGGGTGGAACTCACCCCTCCACTTT. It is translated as CASSWPTGWNSPLHF.